The 21 T cell receptor beta chains given below trace back to one sample, sequenced in a study of T cell repertoires in cytomegalovirus infection. TCRdb called the reads again in MiXCR, with one record for every CDR3 protein. This sample has around 260,000 distinct CDR3 sequences; 8% to 9.5% occur once, and the top ten carry approximately 15%. The sequenced sample was PBMCs. These receptors all come from a human donor in good health (CMV status not recorded). Some clones in this sample may be carry-over from other donors' samples.

V is TRBV2 and J is TRBJ2-2, with D perhaps being TRBD1 or TRBD2 (6 bases each). Deletions cut 7 bases from V and 4 bases from J, with 10 bases between. The germline CDR1 and CDR2 sequences are SNHLY and FYNNEI. The CDR3 covers 13 residues. This CDR3 is CASKGGTTGELFF. CDR3 DNA sequence: TGTGCCAGCAAGGGGGGCACCACCGGGGAGCTGTTTTTT.

This clonotype was picked up one time. The chain links TRBV19 to TRBJ2-7; TRBD2 agrees at 14 bases. The CDR3 is 14 amino acids. Germline values: CDR1 LNHDA, CDR2 SQIVND (reference sequence). V was pared by 10 bases and J by 5 bases, with 7 bases of the junction left unmatched. The CDR3 region has the DNA TGTGCCAATAGCCGGGGACTAGCGGGAGACGAGCAGTACTTC. Amino acids: CANSRGLAGDEQYF.

This clonotype came up many times. The V call is TRBV7-2, the J call TRBJ2-7; TRBD2 matches at 12 bases. The CDR3 contains 15 residues. V gave up 5 bases and J gave up 4 bases; unmatched junction bases: 6. The germline V gene has CDR1 SGHTA and CDR2 FQGNSA. The CDR3 sequence: CASSVLAGGVYEQYF. CDR3 bases: TGTGCCAGCAGCGTTCTAGCGGGGGGGGTATACGAGCAGTACTTC.

This clonotype was counted at least ten times. The V call is TRBV7-2, the J call TRBJ2-5, with TRBD2 as a possible D gene (6 bases). The CDR3 loop spans 15 amino acids. Deletions cut 1 base from V and 7 bases from J, with 16 bases between. Germline values: CDR1 SGHTA, CDR2 FQGNSA. Here the CDR3 DNA reads TGTGCCAGCAGCTTAGGGTCGGGAGAGTCGGGGACCCAGTACTTC. Translated, it gives CASSLGSGESGTQYF.

This chain links TRBV19 with TRBJ1-5, with D unresolved. CDR1 is LNHDA, CDR2 SQIVND, per germline (reference sequence). V was shortened by 1 base and J by 10 bases, with 11 bases between the two germline ends. The CDR3 is 13 residues long. The CDR3 protein is CASSIGDKLPQHF. CDR3 coding DNA: TGTGCCAGTAGTATAGGAGACAAGCTCCCCCAGCATTTT. Looking up the rest from reference TRBV19 and TRBJ1-5 gives the full variable domain: DGGITQSPKYLFRKEGQNVTLSCEQNLNHDAMYWYRQDPGQGLRLIYYSQIVNDFQKGDIAEGYSVSREKKESFPLTVTSAQKNPTAFYLCASSIGDKLPQHFGDGTRLSIL.

This clonotype was counted a few times. The chain is built from TRBV19 and TRBJ1-1; TRBD1 aligns across 7 bases. Losses at the gene ends were 6 bases for V and 5 bases for J; bases not matched to a gene: 9. The CDR3 loop spans 14 amino acids. CDR1 LNHDA and CDR2 SQIVND come from the germline V gene (reference sequence). The CDR3 region is CASRPTGLGTEAFF. DNA for the CDR3: TGTGCCAGTAGGCCGACAGGGCTAGGGACTGAAGCTTTCTTT.

This clonotype was found many times. The chain joins TRBV20-1 to TRBJ1-2, with 12 bases lining up with TRBD1. After removal of 5 bases from V and 4 bases from J, the junction contained 5 bases not matched to a gene. This CDR3 has 14 amino acids. Germline V lookup: CDR1 DFQATT, CDR2 SNEGSKA (reference sequence). In DNA form, the CDR3 reads TGCAGTGCTGGGACAGGGGGCGACCTCTATGGCTACACCTTC. The encoded protein is CSAGTGGDLYGYTF.

The chain combines TRBV6-2 or TRBV6-3 with TRBJ1-2, with a possible D match to TRBD1 (6 bases). V gave up 6 bases and J gave up 3 bases, with 14 bases separating them. The CDR3 is made up of 14 amino acids. The germline CDR1 and CDR2 sequences are MNHEY and SVGEGT. CDR3: CASRHPGHDYGYTF. The CDR3 DNA follows: TGTGCCAGCAGGCATCCGGGACACGACTATGGCTACACCTTC.

The chain joins TRBV6-1 to TRBJ2-1; 9 nucleotides match TRBD2. CDR3 length: 15 amino acids. CDR1 and CDR2 from the germline V gene are MNHNS and SASEGT. With V trimmed by 7 bases and J by 10 bases, 14 bases remained unmatched. CDR3 amino acids: CASNPSSGGINEQFF. The CDR3 DNA follows: TGTGCCAGCAACCCCTCAAGCGGGGGGATTAACGAGCAGTTCTTC.

The J gene is TRBJ2-7, the V gene TRBV7-9; D gene unclear. In germline, CDR1 is SEHNR, CDR2 FQNEAQ (reference sequence). The CDR3 runs 16 residues. V was pared by 1 base and J by 4 bases, with 17 bases between. This CDR3 reads CASSLGTPQFGYEQYF. CDR3 in DNA: TGTGCCAGCAGCTTAGGGACGCCGCAATTCGGGTACGAGCAGTACTTC.

This clonotype was detected ten times or more. The rearrangement uses TRBV7-2 and TRBJ2-7, with D uncertain. Germline V gene data show CDR1 as SGHTA and CDR2 as FQGNSA. Trimming removed 5 bases from V and 6 bases from J, with 14 bases in between. The CDR3 sequence is 13 residues long. The CDR3 spells CASSDRGVGEQYF. DNA of the CDR3: TGTGCCAGCAGCGACCGTGGGGTCGGCGAGCAGTACTTC.

V is TRBV5-4 and J is TRBJ1-1, with D possibly matching TRBD1 (5 bases). V lost 0 bases and J 1 base, leaving 13 bases between the germline ends. The CDR3 consists of 16 residues. Germline CDR1 reads SGHNT; CDR2 reads YYREEE (reference sequence). CDR3 protein: CASSLAALTANTEAFF. CDR3 bases: TGTGCCAGCAGCTTGGCGGCCTTGACAGCGAACACTGAAGCTTTCTTT.

This clonotype was counted a few times. V gene TRBV19 combines with J gene TRBJ1-4, with D perhaps TRBD1 (6 bases). The CDR3 covers 18 residues. The V gene lost 3 bases and the J gene lost 0 bases, with 17 bases spanning the gap. The germline V gene encodes CDR1 LNHDA and CDR2 SQIVND (reference sequence). The DNA for the CDR3 is TGTGCCAGTAGTATGGTTCCTGGGACACGCCCAACTAATGAAAAACTGTTTTTT. Residues: CASSMVPGTRPTNEKLFF. The complete variable domain, with remaining parts taken from reference TRBV19 and TRBJ1-4, reads DGGITQSPKYLFRKEGQNVTLSCEQNLNHDAMYWYRQDPGQGLRLIYYSQIVNDFQKGDIAEGYSVSREKKESFPLTVTSAQKNPTAFYLCASSMVPGTRPTNEKLFFGSGTQLSVL.

This clonotype was seen a handful of times. This chain joins TRBV12-3 or TRBV12-4 and TRBJ2-5; D not resolved. Between the trimmed V and J ends, which lost 3 bases and 3 bases, there was a span of 8 bases. CDR3 size: 13 residues. The CDR3 nucleotides read TGTGCCAGCAGTTTGGTGGTAGAAGAGACCCAGTACTTC. This encodes CASSLVVEETQYF.

At least ten counts were recorded for this clonotype. The CDR3 here is CASSLTGTVPEQYF. DNA for the CDR3: TGTGCCAGCAGCTTAACCGGGACGGTTCCCGAGCAGTACTTC. The chain recombines TRBV7-6 with TRBJ2-7; perhaps D is TRBD1 or TRBD2 (5 bases each). CDR3 length: 14 residues. V was pared by 2 bases and J by 6 bases, with 14 bases between. The germline V gene has CDR1 SGHVS and CDR2 FNYEAQ.

Remarks on this clonotype: This could be a read error, since a much larger clone is one nucleotide away. The V and J genes are TRBV6-4 and TRBJ2-1; 10 bases align to TRBD1. The CDR3 spans 15 residues. The germline gives CDR1 MRHNA, CDR2 SNTAGT. Trimming removed 6 bases from V and 10 bases from J; junction bases left unmatched: 12. The CDR3 region is CASRGTGTGAREQFF. The CDR3 nucleotides are TGTGCCAGCAGAGGAACCGGGACAGGGGCCCGGGAGCAGTTCTTC.

This clonotype occurred many times. This chain joins TRBV7-2 and TRBJ2-1, with D possibly being TRBD1 (5 bases). The V gene lost 7 bases and the J gene lost 5 bases, with 9 bases spanning the gap. This CDR3 has 12 residues. The germline gives CDR1 SGHTA, CDR2 FQGNSA. CDR3: CASKGYDNEQFF. Written as DNA, the CDR3 is TGTGCCAGCAAGGGGTACGACAATGAGCAGTTCTTC.

A few counts support this clonotype. The J gene is TRBJ2-7, the V gene TRBV7-8; D possibly uses TRBD1 or TRBD2 (5 bases each). The CDR3 totals 14 residues. With 7 bases removed from V and 3 bases from J, the gap between germline ends came to 16 bases. The germline gives CDR1 SGHVS, CDR2 FQNEAQ. The CDR3 here is CASTSRDGFYEQYF. The CDR3 nucleotides read TGTGCCAGCACCTCCCGGGACGGGTTCTACGAGCAGTACTTC.

At least ten counts were recorded for this clonotype. CDR3 residues: CASSLGAGGENTEAFF. The CDR3 nucleotides are TGTGCCAGCAGCTTAGGGGCCGGGGGGGAGAACACTGAAGCTTTCTTT. The rearrangement joins TRBV7-2 to TRBJ1-1, with D possibly being TRBD1 (5 bases). Between the trimmed V and J ends, which lost 1 base and 1 base, there was a span of 13 bases. Per the germline V gene, CDR1 is SGHTA and CDR2 is FQGNSA. CDR3 length equals 16 residues. The full variable domain, completed using reference TRBV7-2 and TRBJ1-1, is GAGVSQSPSNKVTEKGKDVELRCDPISGHTALYWYRQSLGQGLEFLIYFQGNSAPDKSGLPSDRFSAERTGGSVSTLTIQRTQQEDSAVYLCASSLGAGGENTEAFFGQGTRLTVV.

This clonotype was detected many times. The chain is built from TRBV7-2 and TRBJ2-6; 10 bases align to TRBD1. The length of the CDR3 is 18 residues. Trimming removed 2 bases from V and 0 bases from J; junction bases left unmatched: 4. The germline gives CDR1 SGHTA, CDR2 FQGNSA. The CDR3 reads CASSLRGQGSSGANVLTF. In nucleotides, the CDR3 is TGTGCCAGCAGCTTAAGGGGACAGGGGAGCTCTGGGGCCAACGTCCTGACTTTC.

The CDR3 sequence: CASSPGGGKTSYEQYF. CDR3 nucleotide sequence: TGTGCCAGCTCACCGGGCGGTGGGAAGACCTCCTACGAGCAGTACTTC. V usage is TRBV18 and J usage is TRBJ2-7; D not certain. The germline V gene encodes CDR1 KGHSH and CDR2 LQKENI. The CDR3 spans 16 residues. V dropped 3 bases and J dropped 0 bases, with 15 bases sitting between them.